The sample holds a few counts of the clone carrying this T cell receptor beta chain. Its antigen is not known. The data are from a study of T cells in Graves' hyperthyroidism and ophthalmopathy. Findings of the study overall: Clonotypes that were expanded in thyroid above 0.001 mostly appeared in blood too. Ophthalmopathy and stable hyperthyroidism were told apart by a 13 V-J model.

TCR beta CDR3 sequences were amplified from RNA transcripts. When the TCR CDR3 underwent first-round RT-PCR, the HTBI primer set was used. A single record per CDR3 protein comes from TCRdb applying MiXCR to the multiplex PCR reads. The sample lists some 500,000 distinct CDR3 sequences, around a quarter seen once, with about 11% in the top ten. Sequencing was performed on blood. The source is a woman aged 25 to 39 with Graves' ophthalmopathy.

CDR3 region: CASSQVGGGPSGELFF. DNA for the CDR3: TGTGCCAGCAGCCAAGTCGGCGGGGGGCCGTCCGGGGAGCTGTTTTTT. J is TRBJ2-2 and V is TRBV4-2; 8 bases align to TRBD2. The CDR3 has 16 residues. The V gene end was trimmed by 1 base and the J gene end by 6 bases; junction bases not matched to a gene: 7. Germline loops: CDR1 LGHNA, CDR2 YNFKEQ.